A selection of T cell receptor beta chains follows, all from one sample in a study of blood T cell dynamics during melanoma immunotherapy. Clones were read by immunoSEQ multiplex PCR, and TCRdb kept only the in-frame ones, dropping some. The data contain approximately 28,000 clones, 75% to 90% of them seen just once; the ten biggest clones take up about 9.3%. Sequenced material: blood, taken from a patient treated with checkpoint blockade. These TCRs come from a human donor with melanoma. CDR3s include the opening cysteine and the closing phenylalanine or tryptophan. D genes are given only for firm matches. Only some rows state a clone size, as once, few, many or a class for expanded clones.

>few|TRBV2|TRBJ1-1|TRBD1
TGTGCCAGCAGGGGACAGATGAACACTGAAGCTTTCTTT
CASRGQMNTEAFF
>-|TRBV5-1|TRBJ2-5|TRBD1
TGCGCCAGCAGTTCTCAAACCGGGACAGAAGAGACCCAGTACTTC
CASSSQTGTEETQYF
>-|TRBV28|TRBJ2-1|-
TGTGCCAGCAGCCCCGCTGGCCCTTTCTACAATGAGCAGTTCTTC
CASSPAGPFYNEQFF
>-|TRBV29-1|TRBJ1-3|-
TGCAGCGGGACAGAAGCTGGAAACACCATATATTTT
CSGTEAGNTIYF
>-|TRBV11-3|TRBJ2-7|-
TGTGCCAGCAGCCGCGCAAGTTCCTACGAGCAGTACTTC
CASSRASSYEQYF
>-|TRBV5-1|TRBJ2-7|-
TGCGCCAGCAGCTTGCCAGGGATGTCACGGGAGCAGTACTTC
CASSLPGMSREQYF
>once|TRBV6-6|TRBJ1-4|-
TGTGCCAGCAGCCTCATGACAGGACAACTGTTTTTT
CASSLMTGQLFF
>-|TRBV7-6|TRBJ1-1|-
TGTGCCAGCAGCTTAGCCCAGGCCGGGACGATCACTGAAGCTTTCTTT
CASSLAQAGTITEAFF
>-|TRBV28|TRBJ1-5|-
TGTGCCAGCAGTTTAAGCAGACAGAGGTACAATCAGCCCCAGCATTTT
CASSLSRQRYNQPQHF
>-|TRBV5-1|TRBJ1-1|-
TGCGCCAGCAGCCTGCCGGGGCCATCAGATGAAGCTTTCTTT
CASSLPGPSDEAFF
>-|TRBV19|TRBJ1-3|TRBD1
TGTGCCACCGGGAAAGGACAGGCCTCTGGAAACACCATATATTTT
CATGKGQASGNTIYF
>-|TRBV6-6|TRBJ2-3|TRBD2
TGTGCCAGCAGCCGGGGACTAGCGGGGTTCAGGGATACGCAGTATTTT
CASSRGLAGFRDTQYF
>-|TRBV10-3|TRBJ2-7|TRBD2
TGTGCCATCAGTGAACTAGCGGGGGCCGGATCCTACGAGCAGTACTTC
CAISELAGAGSYEQYF
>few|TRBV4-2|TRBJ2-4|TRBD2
TGTGCCAGCAGCTTGACTAGCGGGGCTGGGAACATTCAGTACTTC
CASSLTSGAGNIQYF
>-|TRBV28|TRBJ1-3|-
TGTGCCAGCAGTTTAGCCGGTGGCTCTGGAAACACCATATATTTT
CASSLAGGSGNTIYF
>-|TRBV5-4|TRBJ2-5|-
TGTGCCAGCAGCTTGGTTGGGACTCAAGAGACCCAGTACTTC
CASSLVGTQETQYF
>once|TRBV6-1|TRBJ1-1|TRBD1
TGTGCCAGCAGTGTTAACAGGGGGAACACTGAAGCTTTCTTT
CASSVNRGNTEAFF
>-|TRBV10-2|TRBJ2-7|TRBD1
TGCGCCAGCTGGGATGGACAGGGCCCGTCCTACGAGCAGTACTTC
CASWDGQGPSYEQYF
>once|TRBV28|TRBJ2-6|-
TGTGCCAGCTCCCTGGGGGGTACAGGGGCCAACGTCCTGACTTTC
CASSLGGTGANVLTF
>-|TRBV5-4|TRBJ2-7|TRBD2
TGTGCCAGCAGCTCCGCCTGGGGGGGGAGTGGGGTTTACGAGCAGTACTTC
CASSSAWGGSGVYEQYF
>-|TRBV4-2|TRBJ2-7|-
TGTGCCAGCAGGCAATCGGATTACGAGCAGTACTTC
CASRQSDYEQYF
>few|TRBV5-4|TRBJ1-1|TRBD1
TGTGCCAGCAGCCCGACAGGGAAAGGGCACACTGAAGCTTTCTTT
CASSPTGKGHTEAFF
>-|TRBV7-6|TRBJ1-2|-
TGTGCCAGCAGCTTAGGCGTTGGTCGGAATGGCTACACCTTC
CASSLGVGRNGYTF
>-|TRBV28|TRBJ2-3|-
TGTGCCAGCAGGGGTAGCACAGATACGCAGTATTTT
CASRGSTDTQYF
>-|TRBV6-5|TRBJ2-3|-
TGTGCCAGCAGTTCGATTGATACGCAGTATTTT
CASSSIDTQYF
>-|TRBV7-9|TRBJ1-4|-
TGTGCCAGCAGCTTATCCGGCTATAATGAAAAACTGTTTTTT
CASSLSGYNEKLFF
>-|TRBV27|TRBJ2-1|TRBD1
TGTGCCAGCAGTCCCGGGACAGGGGCCTACAATGAGCAGTTCTTC
CASSPGTGAYNEQFF
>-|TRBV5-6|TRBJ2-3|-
TGTGCCAGCAGCTTAACCAATCGGGGGTCTAGCACAGATACGCAGTATTTT
CASSLTNRGSSTDTQYF
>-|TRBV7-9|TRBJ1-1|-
TGTGCCAGCAGCCCCTGGGGGTCGGGGGCTGAAGCTTTCTTT
CASSPWGSGAEAFF